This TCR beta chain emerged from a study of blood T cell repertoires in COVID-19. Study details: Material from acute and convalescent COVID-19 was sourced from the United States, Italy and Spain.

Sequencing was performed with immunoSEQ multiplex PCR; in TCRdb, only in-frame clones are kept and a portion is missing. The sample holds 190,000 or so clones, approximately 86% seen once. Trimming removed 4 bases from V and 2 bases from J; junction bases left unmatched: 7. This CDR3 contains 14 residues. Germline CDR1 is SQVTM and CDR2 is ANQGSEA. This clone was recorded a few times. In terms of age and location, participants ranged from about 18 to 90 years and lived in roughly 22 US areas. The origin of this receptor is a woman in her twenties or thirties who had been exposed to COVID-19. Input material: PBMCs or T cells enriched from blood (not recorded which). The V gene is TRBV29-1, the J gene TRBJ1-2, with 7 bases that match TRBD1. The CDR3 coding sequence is TGCAGCGTTGTATCTCGGACAGGCAACTATGGCTACACCTTC. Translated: CSVVSRTGNYGYTF.